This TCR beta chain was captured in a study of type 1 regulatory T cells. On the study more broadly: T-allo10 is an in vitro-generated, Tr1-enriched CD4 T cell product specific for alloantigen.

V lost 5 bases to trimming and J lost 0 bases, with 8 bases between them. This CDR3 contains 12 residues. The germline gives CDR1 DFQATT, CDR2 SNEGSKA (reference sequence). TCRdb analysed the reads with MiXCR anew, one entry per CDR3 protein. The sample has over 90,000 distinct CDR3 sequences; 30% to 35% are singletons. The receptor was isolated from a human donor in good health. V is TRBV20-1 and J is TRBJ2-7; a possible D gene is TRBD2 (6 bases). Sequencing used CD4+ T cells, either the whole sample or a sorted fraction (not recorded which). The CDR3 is CSARENSYEQYF. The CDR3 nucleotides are TGCAGTGCTCGGGAGAACTCCTACGAGCAGTACTTC.